These T cell receptor beta chains were read from a single sample in a study of cytomegalovirus exposure and HLA in healthy donors. Method: immunoSEQ multiplex PCR; TCRdb's copy keeps in-frame clones and lacks some. The sample records just under 75,000 clones, 94% being singletons. Material: PBMCs. The source of these receptors is a woman aged 18-29 years in good health and CMV-seropositive. The CDR3 runs from the conserved cysteine through the conserved F or W. Each record gives: V gene, clone size, D gene, CDR3 length, J gene, CDR3 protein, CDR3 DNA. A D gene is named only where the DNA matches it firmly. The listing skips clone size in some rows; elsewhere it reads once, few, many or a size class.

>TRBV2|NA|NA|14|TRBJ1-4
CASSATGYNEKLFF
TGTGCCAGCAGTGCGACAGGTTATAATGAAAAACTGTTTTTT
>TRBV5-1|NA|NA|15|TRBJ2-7
CASSLTGGVTYEQYF
TGCGCCAGCAGCTTGACCGGCGGTGTTACCTACGAGCAGTACTTC
>TRBV19|NA|TRBD1|13|TRBJ1-2
CASKNGTENGYTF
TGTGCCAGTAAAAACGGGACAGAGAATGGCTACACCTTC
>TRBV7-9|NA|TRBD1|18|TRBJ1-6
CASSTGTGDLFYNSPLHF
TGTGCCAGCAGCACCGGGACAGGGGACCTGTTCTATAATTCACCCCTCCACTTT
>TRBV29-1|NA|TRBD2|13|TRBJ2-7
CSARGGQSNEQYF
TGCAGCGCTCGCGGGGGTCAGTCAAACGAGCAGTACTTC
>TRBV10-1|once|TRBD2|16|TRBJ2-3
CASSEFERGATDTQYF
TGCGCCAGCAGTGAGTTCGAGCGGGGGGCCACAGATACGCAGTATTTT
>TRBV5-5|NA|NA|14|TRBJ2-7
CASSLANPPLEQYF
TGTGCCAGCAGCTTGGCTAACCCCCCCTTGGAGCAGTACTTC
>TRBV9|NA|TRBD2|14|TRBJ2-2
CASSSGSKAGELFF
TGTGCCAGCAGTAGCGGGAGTAAGGCCGGGGAGCTGTTTTTT
>TRBV18|NA|NA|13|TRBJ1-1
CASFQVQGTEAFF
TGTGCCAGCTTCCAGGTACAGGGCACTGAAGCTTTCTTT
>TRBV5-1|NA|NA|12|TRBJ2-5
CASSSVLETQYF
TGCGCCAGCAGCTCCGTCTTAGAGACCCAGTACTTC
>TRBV27|few|TRBD2|14|TRBJ2-7
CASSPSGRTYEQYF
TGTGCCAGCAGCCCTAGCGGGAGAACCTACGAGCAGTACTTC
>TRBV30|NA|TRBD2|14|TRBJ2-1
CAWSLGGLFHEQFF
TGTGCCTGGTCCTTGGGAGGGCTTTTTCATGAGCAGTTCTTC
>TRBV10-3|NA|TRBD2|15|TRBJ2-7
CAIAEPGGVSYEQYF
TGTGCCATCGCAGAGCCGGGGGGGGTCAGCTACGAGCAGTACTTC
>TRBV7-8|NA|NA|17|TRBJ2-1
CASSSPPGDGNYNEQFF
TGTGCCAGCAGCTCCCCCCCGGGGGACGGAAACTACAATGAGCAGTTCTTC
>TRBV7-9|NA|NA|12|TRBJ2-1
CASRAVHNEQFF
TGTGCCAGCAGGGCGGTACACAATGAGCAGTTCTTC
>TRBV29-1|NA|TRBD2|14|TRBJ2-1
CSVGPGTNYNEQFF
TGCAGCGTAGGGCCAGGGACTAACTACAATGAGCAGTTCTTC
>TRBV19|NA|NA|14|TRBJ1-6
CASSITGTDSPLHF
TGTGCCAGTAGTATTACAGGTACCGATTCACCCCTCCACTTT
>TRBV5-4|NA|TRBD1|18|TRBJ1-2
CASSLDYLGQGAGYGYTF
TGTGCCAGCAGCTTGGATTACTTGGGACAGGGGGCTGGTTATGGCTACACCTTC
>TRBV28|once|TRBD1|13|TRBJ1-2
CASSLTGGYGYTF
TGTGCCAGCAGTTTAACAGGGGGCTATGGCTACACCTTC
>TRBV9|NA|TRBD1|15|TRBJ2-1
CASSVDRGLENEQFF
TGTGCCAGCAGCGTCGACAGGGGATTGGAGAATGAGCAGTTCTTC
>TRBV7-6|NA|TRBD1|13|TRBJ1-2
CASSQGTGDGYTF
TGTGCCAGCAGCCAAGGGACAGGGGATGGCTACACCTTC
>TRBV7-9|NA|NA|14|TRBJ2-2
CASSFAQGTGELFF
TGTGCCAGCAGCTTTGCACAGGGCACCGGGGAGCTGTTTTTT
>TRBV6-1|NA|TRBD1|15|TRBJ1-2
CASSLRTGGVYGYTF
TGTGCCAGCAGTTTAAGGACAGGGGGCGTCTATGGCTACACCTTC
>TRBV30|NA|TRBD2|14|TRBJ2-3
CAWSSGGGGDTQYF
TGTGCCTGGAGTTCGGGGGGAGGAGGGGATACGCAGTATTTT
>TRBV28|once|NA|12|TRBJ2-1
CASPRGGNEQFF
TGTGCCAGTCCGAGGGGAGGTAATGAGCAGTTCTTC
>TRBV28|NA|NA|13|TRBJ1-5
CASRRSSNQPQHF
TGTGCCAGCAGGCGGTCTAGCAATCAGCCCCAGCATTTT
>TRBV7-8|NA|NA|17|TRBJ2-1
CASSPVGGGRSYNEQFF
TGTGCCAGCAGCCCCGTAGGGGGAGGGCGCTCCTACAATGAGCAGTTCTTC
>TRBV19|NA|TRBD1|13|TRBJ2-1
CASSMDRGDEQFF
TGTGCCAGTAGTATGGACAGGGGCGATGAGCAGTTCTTC
>TRBV28|NA|TRBD1|13|TRBJ2-3
CASRGTGTDTQYF
TGTGCCAGCAGGGGGACAGGCACAGATACGCAGTATTTT
>TRBV13|NA|TRBD1|19|TRBJ1-2
CASSQQKNNRGTKNYGYTF
TGTGCCAGCAGCCAACAGAAAAACAACAGGGGGACTAAAAACTATGGCTACACCTTC
>TRBV29-1|NA|TRBD1|12|TRBJ2-7
CSGGTGVREQYF
TGCAGCGGGGGGACAGGGGTTCGGGAGCAGTACTTC
>TRBV28|NA|NA|14|TRBJ2-3
CASRTGTLPDTQYF
TGTGCCAGCAGAACAGGGACCCTCCCAGATACGCAGTATTTT
>TRBV7-2|NA|TRBD1|15|TRBJ1-2
CASSSSGTGDSGYTF
TGTGCCAGCAGCTCGTCCGGGACAGGGGATTCTGGCTACACCTTC
>TRBV28|once|TRBD1|14|TRBJ2-7
CASITRTGNYEQYF
TGTGCCAGCATAACCCGGACAGGAAACTACGAGCAGTACTTC
>TRBV11-3|NA|NA|13|TRBJ2-3
CASSLAPEDTQYF
TGTGCCAGCAGCTTAGCCCCGGAGGATACGCAGTATTTT
>TRBV2|NA|TRBD1|15|TRBJ1-5
CASSGSYRGNQPQHF
TGTGCCAGCAGTGGCTCTTACAGGGGGAATCAGCCCCAGCATTTT
>TRBV6-5|NA|TRBD2|15|TRBJ2-1
CASRPGLAGTNEQFF
TGTGCCAGCAGGCCGGGACTAGCGGGAACTAATGAGCAGTTCTTC